One and the same sample provided the 14 T cell receptor beta chains below, sequenced in a study of T cell repertoires in cytomegalovirus infection. No antigen has been identified for these receptors. TCRdb called the reads again in MiXCR, with one record for every CDR3 protein. The sample shows some 800,000 distinct CDR3 sequences, about 30% of them seen only once. Sequenced here: cultured CD8+ T cells from PBMCs, sampled from culture after CMV antigen stimulation. These receptors came from a human donor in good health (CMV status not recorded). Some clones in this sample may be carry-over from other donors' samples.

The V gene is TRBV10-3, the J gene TRBJ2-1, with D possibly TRBD2 on 6 matching bases. Germline lookup yields CDR1 ENHRY and CDR2 SYGVKD. The CDR3 runs to 13 residues. Trimming removed 6 bases at V and 3 bases at J, with 9 bases between. CDR3 sequence: CAIRPGDYNEQFF. CDR3 sequence (DNA): TGTGCCATCAGACCGGGAGACTACAATGAGCAGTTCTTC.

The chain is built from TRBV6-6 and TRBJ1-2, with 9 bases aligning to TRBD1. V was pared by 5 bases and J by 2 bases, with 15 bases of the junction left unmatched. The CDR3 is 18 amino acids. Germline CDR1 and CDR2: MNHNY and SVGAGI (reference sequence). This CDR3 reads CASSPGTGFRLLNYGYTF. The CDR3 DNA follows: TGTGCCAGCAGTCCCGGGACAGGGTTTAGGTTATTAAACTATGGCTACACCTTC.

This clonotype occurred many times. This chain links TRBV7-8 with TRBJ1-5; 11 bases map to TRBD1. J gave up 6 bases and V 4 bases, and 5 bases lay outside the gene matches. Germline loops: CDR1 SGHVS, CDR2 FQNEAQ. The CDR3 runs 15 residues. DNA for the CDR3: TGTGCCAGCAGCTCTACAGGGACAGGGGGTCAGCCCCAGCATTTT. This encodes CASSSTGTGGQPQHF.

This clonotype was seen a few times. The genes are TRBV2 and TRBJ2-5; no definite D call. There are 12 residues in the CDR3. Germline loops: CDR1 SNHLY, CDR2 FYNNEI. The V gene lost 6 bases and the J gene lost 3 bases, with 8 bases spanning the gap. This chain's CDR3 is CASSTPEETQYF. The CDR3 DNA follows: TGTGCCAGCAGCACACCCGAAGAGACCCAGTACTTC.

This clonotype showed up just a few times. The chain combines TRBV6-4 with TRBJ2-3; tentative D call: TRBD2 (6 bases). V lost 6 bases to trimming and J lost 1 base, with 14 bases between them. The CDR3 totals 15 residues. The germline CDR1 and CDR2 sequences are MRHNA and SNTAGT. The DNA of the CDR3 is TGTGCCAGCAGACGACCACTAGCCGGCACAGATACGCAGTATTTT. It translates to CASRRPLAGTDTQYF.

The chain carries TRBV6-6 and TRBJ1-1; 8 bases are shared with TRBD1. The V gene's germline CDR1 is MNHNY and CDR2 SVGAGI (reference sequence). CDR3 length: 14 amino acids. V dropped 2 bases and J dropped 4; count of bases not matched to a gene: 3. The CDR3 coding sequence is TGTGCCAGCAGTTACGACGGGACAGGCACTGAAGCTTTCTTT. It specifies CASSYDGTGTEAFF.

The CDR3 DNA reads TGTGCCAGCAGCTGGGGGACAGGGTCCAATGAGCAGTTCTTC. Its translation: CASSWGTGSNEQFF. The genes are TRBV5-4 and TRBJ2-1; 9 nucleotides align to TRBD1. CDR1 SGHNT and CDR2 YYREEE come from the germline V gene (reference sequence). The CDR3 spans 14 residues. V dropped 3 bases and J dropped 6; count of bases not matched to a gene: 4.

This clonotype came up a few times. The rearrangement joins TRBV6-2 or TRBV6-3 to TRBJ2-7, with D possibly being TRBD1 (6 bases). Germline V lookup: CDR1 MNHEY, CDR2 SVGEGT. Trimming took off 5 bases at V and 5 bases at J, with 13 bases between the two ends. The CDR3 extends over 13 amino acids. Here the CDR3 DNA reads TGTGCCAGCAGTAGTCTGGGGGCGAACGAGCAGTACTTC. Its translation is CASSSLGANEQYF.

The chain recombines TRBV6-1 with TRBJ1-5, with a possible D match to TRBD1 (5 bases). V shed 8 bases and J shed 0 bases, with 11 bases lying between them. Germline-derived CDR1 and CDR2 are MNHNS and SASEGT. CDR3 length: 14 residues. The DNA of the CDR3 is TGTGCCAGCGCGTACAGGATTAGCAATCAGCCCCAGCATTTT. Amino acid sequence: CASAYRISNQPQHF.

This clonotype came up many times. The chain is built from TRBV7-2 and TRBJ2-7; perhaps TRBD2 as D (5 bases). Germline V gene sequence: CDR1 SGHTA, CDR2 FQGNSA. The CDR3 is 15 residues long. Trimming pared 1 base from V and 5 bases from J, leaving 15 bases between. CDR3 sequence reads: CASSLEWTPGNEQYF. In DNA, the CDR3 is TGTGCCAGCAGCTTAGAGTGGACTCCGGGGAACGAGCAGTACTTC.

This clonotype was detected many times. The chain uses TRBV7-8 and TRBJ2-5; 8 nucleotides align to TRBD1. Germline-derived CDR1 and CDR2 are SGHVS and FQNEAQ. The CDR3 spans 17 residues. The V segment lost 5 bases and the J segment 2 bases; nucleotides outside the gene matches: 13. CDR3 sequence (DNA): TGTGCCAGCAGCCCCAAGAGACAGGGGTCCCGTCAAGAGACCCAGTACTTC. Amino acid sequence: CASSPKRQGSRQETQYF.

V gene TRBV6-6 combines with J gene TRBJ2-7; D remains ambiguous. Germline assignment: CDR1 MNHNY and CDR2 SVGAGI (reference sequence). With 2 bases removed from V and 0 bases from J, the gap between germline ends came to 11 bases. The CDR3 runs to 15 residues. The CDR3 sequence is CASSYRRPNSYEQYF. The CDR3 region has the DNA TGTGCCAGCAGTTACCGCAGGCCCAACTCCTACGAGCAGTACTTC.

This clonotype was seen more than once but under ten times. The chain is built from TRBV20-1 and TRBJ1-2; 10 bases map to TRBD1. V was clipped by 2 bases and J by 3 bases; unmatched bases: 15. Germline V gene data show CDR1 as DFQATT and CDR2 as SNEGSKA (reference sequence). The CDR3 is 18 amino acids. The CDR3 loop reads CSARSPTGGLDTHYGYTF. The CDR3 DNA reads as TGCAGTGCTAGATCCCCGACAGGGGGCCTTGATACTCACTATGGCTACACCTTC.

Points on this clonotype: Mismatch with germline at one junction end may stem from a read error. This rearrangement joins TRBV7-7 to TRBJ2-3, with 10 positions matching TRBD2. The CDR3 loop spans 15 amino acids. CDR1 and CDR2 (germline): SSHAT, FNYEAQ (reference sequence). For the CDR3, the DNA is TGTGCTAGCAGCTCCAGCGGGGGGGTCGGGGATACGCAGTATTTT. As protein: CASSSSGGVGDTQYF. The full variable domain, with the rest looked up from reference TRBV7-7 and TRBJ2-3, is GAGVSQSPRYKVTKRGQDVTLRCDPISSHATLYWYQQALGQGPEFLTYFNYEAQPDKSGLPSDRFSAERPEGSISTLTIQRTEQRDSAMYRCASSSSGGVGDTQYFGPGTRLTVL.